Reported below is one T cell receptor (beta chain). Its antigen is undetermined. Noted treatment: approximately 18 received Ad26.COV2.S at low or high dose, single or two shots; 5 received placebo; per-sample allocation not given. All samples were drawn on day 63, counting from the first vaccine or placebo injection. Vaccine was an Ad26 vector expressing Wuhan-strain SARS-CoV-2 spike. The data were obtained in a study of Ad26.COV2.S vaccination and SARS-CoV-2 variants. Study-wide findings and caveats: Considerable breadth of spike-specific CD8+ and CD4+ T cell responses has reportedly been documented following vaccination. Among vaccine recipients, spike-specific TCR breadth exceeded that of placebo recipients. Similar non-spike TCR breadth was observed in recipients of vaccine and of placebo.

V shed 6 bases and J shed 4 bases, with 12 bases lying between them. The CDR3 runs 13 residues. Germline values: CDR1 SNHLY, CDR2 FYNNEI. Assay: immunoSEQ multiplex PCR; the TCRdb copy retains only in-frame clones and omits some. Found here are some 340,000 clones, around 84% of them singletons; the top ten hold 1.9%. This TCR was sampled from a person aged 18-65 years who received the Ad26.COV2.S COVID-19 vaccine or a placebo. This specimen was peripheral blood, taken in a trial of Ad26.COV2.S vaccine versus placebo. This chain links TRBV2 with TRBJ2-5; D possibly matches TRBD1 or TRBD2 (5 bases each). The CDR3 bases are TGTGCCAGCAGGGTCCAGGGACGAGAGACCCAGTACTTC. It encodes CASRVQGRETQYF.